The 16 T cell receptor beta chains reported below all come from one sample, sequenced in a study of a mutant IDH1 vaccine in newly diagnosed glioma. The assay was immunoSEQ multiplex PCR, and TCRdb's table has in-frame clones only and misses some. The table has 60,000 to 75,000 clones, around 83% seen once; the top ten hold about 4.5%. Time point denoted: baseline, week 1 (first vaccination visit). Specified treatment: pre-vaccination baseline after standard-of-care therapy. The sample in question was peripheral blood mononuclear cells (PBMCs), obtained from a glioma patient treated with radiotherapy, temozolomide or both. Every receptor here comes from a woman aged 18-35 years with glioma. Some clones in this sample may be carry-over from other donors' samples.

The chain employs TRBV5-6 and TRBJ2-7; TRBD1 matches at 7 bases. Germline values: CDR1 SGHDT, CDR2 YYEEEE. This CDR3 contains 14 residues. Trimming took 4 bases from V and 0 from J; bases not matched to a gene: 4. The CDR3: CASSPTGLSYEQYF. DNA of the CDR3: TGTGCCAGCAGCCCGACAGGGCTCTCCTACGAGCAGTACTTC. Based on the CDR3 plus reference TRBV5-6 and TRBJ2-7, the full variable domain is DAGVTQSPTHLIKTRGQQVTLRCSPKSGHDTVSWYQQALGQGPQFIFQYYEEEERQRGNFPDRFSGHQFPNYSSELNVNALLLGDSALYLCASSPTGLSYEQYFGPGTRLTVT.

The chain combines TRBV13 with TRBJ2-6; D is unclear. Germline lookup yields CDR1 PRHDT and CDR2 FYEKMQ (reference sequence). V was pared by 2 bases and J by 0 bases, with 17 bases between. The CDR3 length is 19 residues. The CDR3 region has the DNA TGTGCCAGCAGCTTAAGAGCGAGGCGGCTAAGCTCTGGGGCCAACGTCCTGACTTTC. Translating it yields CASSLRARRLSSGANVLTF.

The genes are TRBV30 and TRBJ1-4; D not certain. The CDR3 loop spans 13 amino acids. V lost 5 bases to trimming and J lost 8 bases, with 15 bases between them. The germline CDR1 and CDR2 sequences are GTSNPN and SVGIG (reference sequence). This CDR3 reads CAWSGSAFEKLFF. The CDR3 nucleotides read TGTGCCTGGTCCGGGAGCGCCTTCGAAAAACTGTTTTTT.

The chain joins TRBV30 to TRBJ2-2; 13 bases map to TRBD2. The CDR3 contains 19 residues. The V gene's germline CDR1 is GTSNPN and CDR2 SVGIG (reference sequence). The J segment lost 4 bases and the V segment lost 2 bases, leaving 13 bases of the junction unmatched. DNA for the CDR3: TGTGCCTGGAGTCCCGTTGGACTAGCGGGAGAGTCGGGCACCGGGGAGCTGTTTTTT. Translating gives CAWSPVGLAGESGTGELFF.

The CDR3 protein is CAGRQGGGTEAFF. Here the CDR3 DNA reads TGTGCCGGTAGACAGGGAGGGGGCACTGAAGCTTTCTTT. The chain uses TRBV7-2 and TRBJ1-1; TRBD1 matches 7 bases. V lost 11 bases, J lost 4 bases, and 10 bases stayed unmatched. This CDR3 has 13 residues. CDR1 SGHTA and CDR2 FQGNSA come from the germline V gene. Supplemented by reference TRBV7-2 and TRBJ1-1, the full variable domain reads GAGVSQSPSNKVTEKGKDVELRCDPISGHTALYWYRQSLGQGLEFLIYFQGNSAPDKSGLPSDRFSAERTGGSVSTLTIQRTQQEDSAVYLCAGRQGGGTEAFFGQGTRLTVV.

The genes are TRBV25-1 and TRBJ1-4; D is ambiguous. CDR1 MGHDK and CDR2 SYGVNS come from the germline V gene. The CDR3 runs 11 residues. Trimming left V 4 bases short and J 8 bases short, with 5 bases between. CDR3: CASSVPEKLFF. For the CDR3, the DNA is TGTGCCAGCAGTGTCCCAGAAAAACTGTTTTTT.

This CDR3 reads CAWSVDRYQPQHF. DNA for the CDR3: TGTGCCTGGAGTGTAGACAGATATCAGCCCCAGCATTTT. V is TRBV30 and J is TRBJ1-5, with D possibly TRBD1 on 5 matching bases. Germline values: CDR1 GTSNPN, CDR2 SVGIG (reference sequence). This CDR3 has 13 amino acids. Trimming left V 0 bases short and J 5 bases short, with 8 bases between.

This sequence joins TRBV15 and TRBJ1-6; maybe TRBD1 (6 bases). Trimming pared 2 bases from V and 7 bases from J, leaving 12 bases between. Germline CDR1 reads LNHNV; CDR2 reads YYDKDF (reference sequence). The CDR3 is 15 residues long. CDR3 sequence reads: CATSRSGGGNSPLHF. CDR3 bases: TGTGCCACCAGCAGATCTGGGGGCGGGAATTCACCCCTCCACTTT. Looking up the rest from reference TRBV15 and TRBJ1-6 gives the full variable domain: DAMVIQNPRYQVTQFGKPVTLSCSQTLNHNVMYWYQQKSSQAPKLLFHYYDKDFNNEADTPDNFQSRRPNTSFCFLDIRSPGLGDTAMYLCATSRSGGGNSPLHFGNGTRLTVT.

The chain couples TRBV4-1 to TRBJ2-2; D uncertain. The germline gives CDR1 MGHRA, CDR2 YSYEKL. V lost 1 base, J lost 6 bases, and 9 bases lay in between. The CDR3 consists of 14 residues. The CDR3 here is CASSQAKVAGELFF. In DNA, the CDR3 is TGCGCCAGCAGCCAAGCAAAGGTAGCCGGGGAGCTGTTTTTT.

This clone has a single count. The chain's CDR3 is CASSAWPGGGYGYTF. In DNA form, the CDR3 reads TGCGCCAGCAGCGCGTGGCCGGGGGGAGGCTATGGCTACACCTTC. The chain employs TRBV5-1 and TRBJ1-2, with a possible D match to TRBD1 (5 bases). The CDR3 runs 15 residues. V was shortened by 4 bases and J by 4 bases, with 17 bases between the two germline ends. Looked up from germline, CDR1 is SGHRS and CDR2 is YFSETQ.

This chain uses TRBV29-1 with TRBJ1-2; 7 nucleotides align to TRBD1. The CDR3 is 14 residues long. J was trimmed by 6 bases and V by 0 bases; bases with no gene match: 7. Per germline, CDR1 SQVTM and CDR2 ANQGSEA. The DNA of the CDR3 is TGCAGCGTTGAAGATCCCCGACAGGGTCATGGCTACACCTTC. Translated: CSVEDPRQGHGYTF.

The chain links TRBV6-5 to TRBJ2-7; D gene unclear. The CDR3 covers 14 residues. Germline CDR1 and CDR2: MNHEY and SVGAGI. The ends were cut back, 0 bases at V and 7 bases at J, with 13 bases in the middle. The CDR3 is CASSYSAGLKEQYF. As DNA, the CDR3 is TGTGCCAGCAGTTACTCAGCAGGTTTAAAGGAGCAGTACTTC.

This clone was picked up a small number of times. The chain is built from TRBV7-3 and TRBJ1-1; no clear D. CDR3 size: 13 residues. CDR1 and CDR2 (germline): SGHTA, FQGTGA. V gave up 6 bases and J gave up 5 bases, with 13 bases separating them. The CDR3 sequence is CASSKLPGTEAFF. The CDR3 coding sequence is TGTGCCAGCAGTAAATTGCCGGGAACTGAAGCTTTCTTT. The full variable domain, with the rest looked up from reference TRBV7-3 and TRBJ1-1, is GAGVSQTPSNKVTEKGKYVELRCDPISGHTALYWYRQSLGQGPEFLIYFQGTGAADDSGLPNDRFFAVRPEGSVSTLKIQRTERGDSAVYLCASSKLPGTEAFFGQGTRLTVV.

The chain combines TRBV29-1 with TRBJ1-1; the D is unclear. Trimming pared 5 bases from V and 1 base from J, leaving 11 bases between. The CDR3 consists of 13 residues. Looked up from germline, CDR1 is SQVTM and CDR2 is ANQGSEA. CDR3 coding DNA: TGCAGCGTTAGAGGACGGGCGAACACTGAAGCTTTCTTT. It is translated as CSVRGRANTEAFF.

CDR3 sequence reads: CASRAEASYEQYF. CDR3 coding DNA: TGTGCCAGCAGAGCAGAGGCTAGCTACGAGCAGTACTTC. The chain combines TRBV28 with TRBJ2-7; no clear D. V was trimmed by 6 bases and J by 3 bases, leaving 12 bases between them. This CDR3 region has 13 residues. Germline CDR1 MDHEN, CDR2 SYDVKM.

The J gene is TRBJ1-4, the V gene TRBV5-6; possible D gene TRBD1, 6 bases. The germline V gene has CDR1 SGHDT and CDR2 YYEEEE. The V end was cut by 0 bases, the J end by 4 bases, with 7 bases between. The CDR3 totals 14 residues. This CDR3 is CASSLGRGNEKLFF. The CDR3 nucleotides read TGTGCCAGCAGCTTGGGCAGGGGTAATGAAAAACTGTTTTTT.